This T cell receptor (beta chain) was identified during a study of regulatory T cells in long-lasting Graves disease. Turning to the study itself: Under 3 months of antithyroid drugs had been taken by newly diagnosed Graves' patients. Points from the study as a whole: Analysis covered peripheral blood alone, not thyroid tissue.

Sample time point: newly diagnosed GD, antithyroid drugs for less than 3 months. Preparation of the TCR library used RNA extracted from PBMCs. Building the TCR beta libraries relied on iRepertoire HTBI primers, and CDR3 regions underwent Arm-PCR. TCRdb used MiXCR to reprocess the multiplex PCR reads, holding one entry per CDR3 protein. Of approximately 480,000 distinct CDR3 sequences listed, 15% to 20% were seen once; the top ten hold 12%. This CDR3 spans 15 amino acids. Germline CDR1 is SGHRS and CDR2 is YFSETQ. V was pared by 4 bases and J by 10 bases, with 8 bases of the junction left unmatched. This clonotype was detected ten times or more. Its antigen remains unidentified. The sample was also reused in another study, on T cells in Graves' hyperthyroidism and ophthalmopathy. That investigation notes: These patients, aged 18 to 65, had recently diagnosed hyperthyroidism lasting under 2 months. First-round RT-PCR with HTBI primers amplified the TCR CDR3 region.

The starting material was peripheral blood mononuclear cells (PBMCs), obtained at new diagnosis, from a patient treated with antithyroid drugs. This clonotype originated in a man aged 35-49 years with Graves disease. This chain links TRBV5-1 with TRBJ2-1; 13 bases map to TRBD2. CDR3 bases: TGCGCCAGCAGCAGGACTAGCGGGGGCATTCGGGAGCAGTTCTTC. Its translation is CASSRTSGGIREQFF.